This entry features one T cell receptor (beta chain) sequence. TCR beta CDR3 regions were amplified from RNA transcripts. The primer set for the first-round RT-PCR of the TCR CDR3 was HTBI. Using its own MiXCR run on the multiplex PCR reads, TCRdb lists one record per CDR3 protein. In the table there are more than 500,000 distinct CDR3 sequences, roughly 15% of which are singletons. This sample is drawn from a study of T cells in Graves' hyperthyroidism and ophthalmopathy. The receptor was derived from a woman younger than 45 with Graves' ophthalmopathy. The specimen sequenced was blood.

The CDR3: CASQGDSGRALEQYF. The CDR3 nucleotides are TGTGCCAGTCAAGGGGATAGTGGGAGGGCCTTGGAGCAGTACTTC. The V gene is TRBV28, the J gene TRBJ2-7, with 7 bases matching TRBD2. The CDR3 length is 15 residues. In germline, CDR1 is MDHEN, CDR2 SYDVKM. Germline trimming cut 9 bases from V and 7 bases from J; bases unmatched to any gene: 18.